This entry lists 17 T cell receptor beta chains sequenced from one sample in a study of OX40 agonist ivuxolimab in advanced cancers. Method: immunoSEQ multiplex PCR; TCRdb's copy keeps in-frame clones and lacks some. The table lists 55,000 to 90,000 clones, roughly 85% of them singletons, with around 2.8% in the top ten. This specimen consisted of CD4+ or CD8+ T cells sorted from blood, obtained in a trial of the OX40 agonist ivuxolimab. These receptors were obtained from an adult with an advanced solid tumor such as melanoma, head and neck, liver or kidney cancer.

The chain joins TRBV19 to TRBJ1-5, with 8 bases lining up with TRBD1. The CDR3 contains 17 residues. V shed 1 base, J shed 0 bases, and the junction held 5 bases outside the gene matches. Germline V CDR1 and CDR2: LNHDA, SQIVND (reference sequence). The chain's CDR3 is CASSIGTGGNSNQPQHF. For the CDR3, the DNA is TGTGCCAGTAGTATAGGAACAGGGGGGAATAGCAATCAGCCCCAGCATTTT.

This chain joins TRBV5-6 and TRBJ1-2; D may be TRBD1 (5 bases). Trimming took off 0 bases at V and 3 bases at J, with 12 bases between the two ends. Germline CDR1 and CDR2: SGHDT and YYEEEE. The CDR3 loop spans 15 amino acids. CDR3: CASSLGFGADYGYTF. The CDR3, as DNA: TGTGCCAGCAGCTTGGGGTTCGGGGCTGACTATGGCTACACCTTC.

The rearrangement joins TRBV11-2 to TRBJ1-6, with D uncertain. This CDR3 spans 15 amino acids. V lost 0 bases to trimming and J lost 6 bases, with 9 bases between them. CDR1 is SGHAT and CDR2 is FQNNGV in the germline V gene. The CDR3 loop is CASSLEPSGNSPLHF. The CDR3 region has the DNA TGTGCCAGCAGCTTAGAGCCTAGCGGTAATTCACCCCTCCACTTT.

The J gene is TRBJ2-7, the V gene TRBV30; D is perhaps TRBD1 or TRBD2 (5 bases each). Germline-derived CDR1 and CDR2 are GTSNPN and SVGIG (reference sequence). Trimming removed 6 bases at V and 3 bases at J, with 12 bases between. The CDR3 covers 12 residues. CDR3 nucleotide sequence: TGTGCCTGCCGGGACGGATACTACGAGCAGTACTTC. It is translated as CACRDGYYEQYF. Together with reference TRBV30 and TRBJ2-7, the CDR3 gives the full variable domain: SQTIHQWPATLVQPVGSPLSLECTVEGTSNPNLYWYRQAAGRGLQLLFYSVGIGQISSEVPQNLSASRPQDRQFILSSKKLLLSDSGFYLCACRDGYYEQYFGPGTRLTVT.

J is TRBJ1-1 and V is TRBV28, with 10 nucleotides matching TRBD1. CDR3 length equals 14 residues. Germline V gives CDR1 MDHEN, CDR2 SYDVKM. V gave up 6 bases and J gave up 11 bases; unmatched junction bases: 12. CDR3 in DNA: TGTGCCAGCAGCCTCCAGGACAGGGGGTCGCGGGCTTTCTTT. This codes for CASSLQDRGSRAFF.

The genes are TRBV6-1 and TRBJ2-3, with D possibly TRBD1 on 5 matching bases. The CDR3 has 16 amino acids. In germline, CDR1 is MNHNS, CDR2 SASEGT. V was shortened by 2 bases and J by 0 bases, with 12 bases between the two germline ends. The CDR3 DNA sequence: TGTGCCAGCAGTGAATTAACTGGGGCCAGCACAGATACGCAGTATTTT. This sequence encodes CASSELTGASTDTQYF.

J is TRBJ1-1 and V is TRBV6-5; 9 positions agree with TRBD1. CDR3 length: 15 residues. V lost 6 bases and J lost 4; bases outside the gene matches: 9. Germline CDR1 MNHEY, CDR2 SVGAGI. CDR3 protein: CASSHPLDRGTEAFF. The DNA for the CDR3 is TGTGCCAGCAGCCACCCCTTGGACAGGGGCACTGAAGCTTTCTTT.

The V gene is TRBV29-1, the J gene TRBJ1-1; D remains unclear. CDR3 length: 12 amino acids. Trimming took off 4 bases at V and 1 base at J, with 7 bases between the two ends. Per germline, CDR1 SQVTM and CDR2 ANQGSEA. CDR3 region: CSVAGGNTEAFF. In DNA form, the CDR3 reads TGCAGCGTTGCGGGAGGGAACACTGAAGCTTTCTTT.

This chain connects TRBV27 to TRBJ1-4; D ambiguous. The CDR3 spans 16 residues. Trimming stripped 10 bases from V and 8 bases from J, with 26 bases between. CDR1 and CDR2 (germline): MNHEY, SMNVEV (reference sequence). The CDR3 DNA reads as TGTGCCATAGGGAAGGGTCCCGTTCCAATTCGGGAAAAACTGTTTTTT. Its translation: CAIGKGPVPIREKLFF.

J is TRBJ2-5 and V is TRBV7-9, with 12 bases matching TRBD2. V lost 3 bases to trimming and J lost 11 bases; unmatched junction nucleotides: 4. There are 13 residues in the CDR3. From germline, CDR1 is SEHNR and CDR2 FQNEAQ (reference sequence). The CDR3 loop is CASSFGLAGTQYF. The CDR3 DNA reads TGTGCCAGCAGCTTTGGACTAGCGGGGACGCAGTACTTC.

Only a few counts were recorded for this clone. The chain recombines TRBV20-1 with TRBJ2-4; 10 bases fit TRBD1. The J segment lost 15 bases and the V segment lost 3 bases, leaving 5 bases of the junction unmatched. CDR1 is DFQATT and CDR2 is SNEGSKA in the germline V gene (reference sequence). The CDR3 contains 11 residues. The CDR3 nucleotides are TGCAGTGCTAGGGGACAGGGGTTAAGGTACTTC. It encodes CSARGQGLRYF.

This clone was seen more than once but under ten times. The chain joins TRBV30 to TRBJ1-5; the match to TRBD1 covers 8 bases. CDR1 is GTSNPN, CDR2 SVGIG, per germline (reference sequence). The CDR3 loop spans 13 amino acids. Trimming cost V 2 bases and J 5 bases; bases outside gene matches: 2. The CDR3 DNA reads TGTGCCTGGAGTACAGGGGGGGATCAGCCCCAGCATTTT. Translated, it gives CAWSTGGDQPQHF.

V is TRBV15 and J is TRBJ2-1; D remains ambiguous. This CDR3 spans 12 amino acids. V was cut by 3 bases and J by 3 bases, with 3 bases left in between. Looked up from germline, CDR1 is LNHNV and CDR2 is YYDKDF (reference sequence). CDR3 protein: CATSRDYNEQFF. The CDR3 DNA sequence: TGTGCCACCAGCAGGGACTACAATGAGCAGTTCTTC.

The chain links TRBV5-1 to TRBJ1-5; 7 nucleotides line up with TRBD1. Germline CDR1 is SGHRS and CDR2 is YFSETQ. The V gene end was trimmed by 0 bases and the J gene end by 5 bases; junction bases not matched to a gene: 5. This CDR3 has 15 residues. The DNA of the CDR3 is TGCGCCAGCAGCTTGGGAGGGACAGAATATCAGCCCCAGCATTTT. Protein sequence: CASSLGGTEYQPQHF.

The chain has TRBV5-6 and TRBJ2-2; no reliable D call. Trimming took 1 base from V and 1 from J, leaving 17 bases between them. The CDR3 is 18 amino acids. The germline V gene has CDR1 SGHDT and CDR2 YYEEEE. CDR3 loop: CASSLSLGWAGNTGELFF. DNA of the CDR3: TGTGCCAGCAGCTTGTCTTTGGGTTGGGCAGGGAACACCGGGGAGCTGTTTTTT.

This clone was observed a few times. The rearrangement links TRBV7-9 to TRBJ1-4; 8 bases are a match to TRBD1. From germline, CDR1 is SEHNR and CDR2 FQNEAQ (reference sequence). V lost 5 bases, J lost 0 bases, and 5 bases stayed unmatched. CDR3 length: 16 residues. The CDR3 DNA follows: TGTGCCAGCAGCCCAGGACAGGGACCAACTAATGAAAAACTGTTTTTT. It specifies CASSPGQGPTNEKLFF.

This sequence joins TRBV7-3 and TRBJ2-2; D might be TRBD1 (5 bases). Trimming stripped 3 bases from V and 9 bases from J, with 11 bases between. The CDR3 extends over 13 amino acids. Germline assignment: CDR1 SGHTA and CDR2 FQGTGA. CDR3 in DNA: TGTGCCAGCAGCTTGGTATCAGGGAGGGAGCTGTTTTTT. It translates to CASSLVSGRELFF.